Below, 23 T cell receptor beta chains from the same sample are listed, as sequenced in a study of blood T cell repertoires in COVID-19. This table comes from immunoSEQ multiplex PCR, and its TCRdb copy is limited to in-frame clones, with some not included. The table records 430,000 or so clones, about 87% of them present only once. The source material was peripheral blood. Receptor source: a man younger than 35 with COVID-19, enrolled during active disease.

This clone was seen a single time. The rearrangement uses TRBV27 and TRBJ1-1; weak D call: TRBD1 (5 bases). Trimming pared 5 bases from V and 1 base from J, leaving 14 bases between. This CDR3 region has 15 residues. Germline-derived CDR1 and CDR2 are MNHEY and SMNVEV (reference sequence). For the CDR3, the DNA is TGTGCCAGCAGTACTGCGGGACGGCAGAACACTGAAGCTTTCTTT. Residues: CASSTAGRQNTEAFF.

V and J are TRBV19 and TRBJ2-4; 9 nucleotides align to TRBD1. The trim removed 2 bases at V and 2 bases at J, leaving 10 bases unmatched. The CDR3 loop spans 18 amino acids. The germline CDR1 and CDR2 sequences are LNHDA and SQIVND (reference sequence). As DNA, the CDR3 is TGTGCCAGTAGTATATTGGGACAGGGTGGCCCAACCAAAAACATTCAGTACTTC. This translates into CASSILGQGGPTKNIQYF.

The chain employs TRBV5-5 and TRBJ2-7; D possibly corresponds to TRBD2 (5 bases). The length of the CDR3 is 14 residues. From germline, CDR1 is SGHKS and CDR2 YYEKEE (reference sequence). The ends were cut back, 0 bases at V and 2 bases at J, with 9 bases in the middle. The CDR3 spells CASSLGGSPYEQYF. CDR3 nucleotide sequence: TGTGCCAGCAGCTTGGGAGGGTCTCCCTACGAGCAGTACTTC.

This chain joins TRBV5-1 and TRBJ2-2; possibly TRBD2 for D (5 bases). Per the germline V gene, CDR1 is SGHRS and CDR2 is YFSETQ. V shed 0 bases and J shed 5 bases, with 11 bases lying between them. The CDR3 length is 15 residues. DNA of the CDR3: TGCGCCAGCAGCTTGGGCTCTAGCTGGACCGGGGAGCTGTTTTTT. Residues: CASSLGSSWTGELFF. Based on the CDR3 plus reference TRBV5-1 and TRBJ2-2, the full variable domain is KAGVTQTPRYLIKTRGQQVTLSCSPISGHRSVSWYQQTPGQGLQFLFEYFSETQRNKGNFPGRFSGRQFSNSRSEMNVSTLELGDSALYLCASSLGSSWTGELFFGEGSRLTVL.

The CDR3 DNA reads TGTGCCAGCAGTAGCCGGGACAGGGCAATCTACGAGCAGTACTTC. Translation: CASSSRDRAIYEQYF. This chain uses TRBV6-5 with TRBJ2-7; 9 bases fit TRBD1. This CDR3 is built from 15 residues. V lost 5 bases to trimming and J lost 3 bases; unmatched junction nucleotides: 8. Germline CDR1 is MNHEY and CDR2 is SVGAGI.

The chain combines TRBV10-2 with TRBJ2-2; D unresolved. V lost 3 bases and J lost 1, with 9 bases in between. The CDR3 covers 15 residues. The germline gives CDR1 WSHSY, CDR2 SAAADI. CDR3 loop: CASSDEVGNTGELFF. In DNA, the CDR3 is TGCGCCAGCAGTGACGAGGTTGGGAACACCGGGGAGCTGTTTTTT.

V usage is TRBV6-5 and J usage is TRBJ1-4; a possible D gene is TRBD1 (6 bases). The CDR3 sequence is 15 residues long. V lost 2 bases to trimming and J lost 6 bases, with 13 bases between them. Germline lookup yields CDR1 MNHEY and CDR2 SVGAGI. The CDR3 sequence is CASSYGGARYEKLFF. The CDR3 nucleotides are TGTGCCAGCAGTTACGGGGGGGCGCGGTATGAAAAACTGTTTTTT.

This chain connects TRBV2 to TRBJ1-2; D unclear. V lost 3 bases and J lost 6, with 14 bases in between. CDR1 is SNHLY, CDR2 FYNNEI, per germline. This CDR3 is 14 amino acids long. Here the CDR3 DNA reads TGTGCCAGCAGTGATGAGGGTCCAATAAATGGCTACACCTTC. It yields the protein CASSDEGPINGYTF. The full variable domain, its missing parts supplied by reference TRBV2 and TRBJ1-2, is EPEVTQTPSHQVTQMGQEVILRCVPISNHLYFYWYRQILGQKVEFLVSFYNNEISEKSEIFDDQFSVERPDGSNFTLKIRSTKLEDSAMYFCASSDEGPINGYTFGSGTRLTVV.

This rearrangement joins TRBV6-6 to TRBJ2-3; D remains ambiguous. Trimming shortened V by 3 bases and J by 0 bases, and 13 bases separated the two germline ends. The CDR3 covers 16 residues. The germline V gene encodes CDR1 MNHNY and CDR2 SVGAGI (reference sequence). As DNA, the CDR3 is TGTGCCAGCAGTTATGGCACAACCAGAAGCACAGATACGCAGTATTTT. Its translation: CASSYGTTRSTDTQYF.

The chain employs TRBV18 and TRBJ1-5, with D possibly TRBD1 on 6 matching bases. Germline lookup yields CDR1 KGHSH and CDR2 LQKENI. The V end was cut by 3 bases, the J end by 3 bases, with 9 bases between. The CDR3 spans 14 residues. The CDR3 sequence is CASSPSGDNQPQHF. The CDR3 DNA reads TGTGCCAGCTCACCCTCAGGGGACAATCAGCCCCAGCATTTT.

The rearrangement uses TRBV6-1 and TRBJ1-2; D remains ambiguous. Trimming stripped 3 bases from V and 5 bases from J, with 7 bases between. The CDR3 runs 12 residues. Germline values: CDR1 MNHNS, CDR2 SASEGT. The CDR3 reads CASSESAYGYTF. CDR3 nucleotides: TGTGCCAGCAGTGAGTCTGCGTATGGCTACACCTTC.

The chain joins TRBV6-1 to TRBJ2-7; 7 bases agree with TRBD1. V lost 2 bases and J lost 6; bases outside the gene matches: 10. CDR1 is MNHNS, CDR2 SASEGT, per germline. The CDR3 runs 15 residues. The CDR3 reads CASSEFEGGFSEQYF. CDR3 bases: TGTGCCAGCAGTGAATTTGAAGGGGGCTTTAGCGAGCAGTACTTC.

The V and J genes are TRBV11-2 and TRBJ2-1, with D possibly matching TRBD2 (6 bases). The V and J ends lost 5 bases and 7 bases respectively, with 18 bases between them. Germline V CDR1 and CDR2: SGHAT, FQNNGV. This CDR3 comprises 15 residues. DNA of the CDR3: TGTGCCAGCAGCCTTCGGGGGACGGCAGGGAATGAGCAGTTCTTC. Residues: CASSLRGTAGNEQFF.

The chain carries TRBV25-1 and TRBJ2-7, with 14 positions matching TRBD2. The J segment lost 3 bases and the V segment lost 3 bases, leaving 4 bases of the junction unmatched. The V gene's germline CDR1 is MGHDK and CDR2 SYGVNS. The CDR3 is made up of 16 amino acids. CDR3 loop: CASSEGLAGVGYEQYF. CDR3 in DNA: TGTGCCAGCAGTGAGGGACTAGCGGGAGTCGGCTACGAGCAGTACTTC.

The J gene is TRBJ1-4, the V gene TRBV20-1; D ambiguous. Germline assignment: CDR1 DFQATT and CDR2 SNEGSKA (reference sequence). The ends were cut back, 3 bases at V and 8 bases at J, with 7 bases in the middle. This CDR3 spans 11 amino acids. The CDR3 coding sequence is TGCAGTGCTAGTACGGAGGAAAAACTGTTTTTT. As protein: CSASTEEKLFF.

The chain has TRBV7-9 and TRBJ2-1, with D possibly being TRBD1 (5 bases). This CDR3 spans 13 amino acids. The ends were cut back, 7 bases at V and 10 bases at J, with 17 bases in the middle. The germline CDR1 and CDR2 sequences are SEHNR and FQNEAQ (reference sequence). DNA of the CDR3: TGTGCCAGCACCCAGGGAATGTCTGACGAGCAGTTCTTC. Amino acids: CASTQGMSDEQFF.

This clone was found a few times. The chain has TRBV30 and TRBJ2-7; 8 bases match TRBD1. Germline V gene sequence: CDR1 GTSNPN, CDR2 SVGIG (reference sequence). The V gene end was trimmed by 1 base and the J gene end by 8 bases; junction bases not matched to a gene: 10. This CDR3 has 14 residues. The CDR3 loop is CAWSDGQGKPKQYF. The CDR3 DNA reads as TGTGCCTGGAGTGACGGACAGGGAAAACCGAAGCAGTACTTC. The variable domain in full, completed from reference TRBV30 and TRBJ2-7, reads SQTIHQWPATLVQPVGSPLSLECTVEGTSNPNLYWYRQAAGRGLQLLFYSVGIGQISSEVPQNLSASRPQDRQFILSSKKLLLSDSGFYLCAWSDGQGKPKQYFGPGTRLTVT.

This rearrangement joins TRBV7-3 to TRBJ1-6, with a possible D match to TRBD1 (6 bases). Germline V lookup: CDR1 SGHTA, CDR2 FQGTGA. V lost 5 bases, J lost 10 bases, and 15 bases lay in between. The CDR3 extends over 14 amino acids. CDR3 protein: CASSARDKGSPLHF. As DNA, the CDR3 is TGTGCCAGCAGCGCCCGGGACAAAGGCTCACCCCTCCACTTT.

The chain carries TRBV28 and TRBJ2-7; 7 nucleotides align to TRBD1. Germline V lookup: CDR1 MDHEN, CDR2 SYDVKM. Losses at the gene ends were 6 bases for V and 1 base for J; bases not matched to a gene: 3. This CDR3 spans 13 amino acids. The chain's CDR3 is CASRSTGSYEQYF. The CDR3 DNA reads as TGTGCCAGCAGGTCGACAGGGTCCTACGAGCAGTACTTC.

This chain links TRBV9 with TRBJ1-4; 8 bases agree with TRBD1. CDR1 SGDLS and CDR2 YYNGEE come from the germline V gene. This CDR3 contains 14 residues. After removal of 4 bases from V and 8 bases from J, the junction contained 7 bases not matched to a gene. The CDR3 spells CASSKGQGREKLFF. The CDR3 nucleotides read TGTGCCAGCAGCAAAGGACAGGGTCGGGAAAAACTGTTTTTT.

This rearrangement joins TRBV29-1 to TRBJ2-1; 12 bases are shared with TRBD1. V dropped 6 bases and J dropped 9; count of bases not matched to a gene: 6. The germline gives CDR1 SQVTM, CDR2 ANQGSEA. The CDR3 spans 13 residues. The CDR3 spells CSVTGTGGGEQFF. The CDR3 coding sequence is TGCAGCGTAACCGGGACAGGGGGCGGTGAGCAGTTCTTC.

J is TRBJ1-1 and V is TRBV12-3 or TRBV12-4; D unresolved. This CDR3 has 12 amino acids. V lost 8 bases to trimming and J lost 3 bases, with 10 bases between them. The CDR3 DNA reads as TGTGCCAGCGGCGGGCAGTACACTGAAGCTTTCTTT. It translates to CASGGQYTEAFF.

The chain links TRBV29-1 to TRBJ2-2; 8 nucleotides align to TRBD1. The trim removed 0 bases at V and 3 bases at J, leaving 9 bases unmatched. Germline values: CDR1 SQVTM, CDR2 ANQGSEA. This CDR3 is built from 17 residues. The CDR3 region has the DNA TGCAGCGTTGAAGATCGCGTGGCAGGGGGCGACACCGGGGAGCTGTTTTTT. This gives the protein CSVEDRVAGGDTGELFF.